This passage covers 18 T cell receptor beta chains from one sample sequenced in a study of T cells after yellow fever vaccination. Using its own MiXCR run on the 5' RACE reads, TCRdb lists one record per CDR3 protein. The sample records some 290,000 distinct CDR3 sequences, roughly 10% being singletons. Sequenced here: CD4+ T cells sorted from PBMCs, sampled 45 days after the yellow fever booster vaccination. The source is a man younger than 35 who received the YFV17D yellow fever vaccine.

The V and J genes are TRBV25-1 and TRBJ2-2, with D unclear. Trimming removed 3 bases at V and 5 bases at J, with 10 bases between. CDR1 and CDR2 (germline): MGHDK, SYGVNS. This CDR3 is 14 amino acids long. The CDR3 spells CASSEAMWTGELFF. DNA for the CDR3: TGTGCCAGCAGTGAGGCAATGTGGACCGGGGAGCTGTTTTTT.

This clonotype was detected only a few times. The rearrangement uses TRBV27 and TRBJ2-1, with 11 bases identical to TRBD1. The J segment lost 3 bases and the V segment lost 6 bases, leaving 10 bases of the junction unmatched. This CDR3 is 17 amino acids long. CDR1 is MNHEY and CDR2 is SMNVEV in the germline V gene (reference sequence). In nucleotides, the CDR3 is TGTGCCAGCAGCCGCAGAAAGGGACAGGGGGTCTACAATGAGCAGTTCTTC. It is translated as CASSRRKGQGVYNEQFF.

The genes are TRBV15 and TRBJ2-7; maybe TRBD2 (5 bases). V was trimmed by 0 bases and J by 2 bases, leaving 11 bases between them. The CDR3 is made up of 15 amino acids. CDR1 and CDR2 from the germline V gene are LNHNV and YYDKDF (reference sequence). CDR3 loop: CATSRDPGVTYEQYF. CDR3 DNA sequence: TGTGCCACCAGCAGAGATCCCGGGGTTACCTACGAGCAGTACTTC.

There are a few counts of this clonotype. The gene calls are TRBV10-3 and TRBJ2-4; 7 positions agree with TRBD2. CDR3 length: 11 amino acids. Germline CDR1 ENHRY, CDR2 SYGVKD. The junction had 1 base not matched to a gene; V was cut back by 6 bases and J by 8 bases. The CDR3 region is CAISAGDIQYF. The DNA of the CDR3 is TGTGCCATCAGCGCGGGAGACATTCAGTACTTC.

This chain links TRBV6-2 or TRBV6-3 with TRBJ2-7; tentatively, D is TRBD1 or TRBD2 (5 bases each). The length of the CDR3 is 14 residues. Germline V gene data show CDR1 as MNHEY and CDR2 as SVGEGT. Trimming took 2 bases from V and 6 from J, leaving 14 bases between them. The CDR3 bases are TGTGCCAGCAGTTACGACCGGGGCGGTCGCGAGCAGTACTTC. The encoded protein is CASSYDRGGREQYF.

This clonotype has a handful of counts. V usage is TRBV4-3 and J usage is TRBJ1-3, with TRBD1 identical over 11 bases. Germline CDR1 is LGHNA and CDR2 is YSLEER. The CDR3 has 17 residues. J was trimmed by 4 bases and V by 2 bases; bases with no gene match: 7. The CDR3 nucleotides are TGCGCCAGCAGCCAAATCGGACAGGGGGCGGGAGGAAACACCATATATTTT. It encodes CASSQIGQGAGGNTIYF.

This clonotype has ten or more counts. The chain links TRBV11-2 to TRBJ2-7; D not certain. Germline CDR1 reads SGHAT; CDR2 reads FQNNGV. CDR3 length equals 12 residues. V was shortened by 6 bases and J by 3 bases, with 9 bases between the two germline ends. CDR3 coding DNA: TGTGCCAGCAGTCAGGACGGCTACGAGCAGTACTTC. Protein product: CASSQDGYEQYF.

The J gene is TRBJ1-2, the V gene TRBV4-2; the D gene is possibly TRBD1 (5 bases). Germline V gene lookup returns CDR1 LGHNA and CDR2 YNFKEQ. The CDR3 has 17 amino acids. The V end was cut by 2 bases, the J end by 6 bases, with 22 bases between. The CDR3 here is CASSQLTRTPLSDGYTF. The CDR3 nucleotides read TGTGCCAGCAGCCAATTAACCCGGACACCATTATCGGATGGCTACACCTTC.

This rearrangement joins TRBV12-3 or TRBV12-4 to TRBJ2-7; 9 bases fit TRBD1. V lost 9 bases to trimming and J lost 2 bases; unmatched junction nucleotides: 5. The CDR3 spans 13 residues. CDR3 in DNA: TGTGCCAGTAACGGACAGGGGACCTACGAGCAGTACTTC. It is translated as CASNGQGTYEQYF.

The chain links TRBV7-9 to TRBJ2-1; D is perhaps TRBD2 (7 bases). Per germline, CDR1 SEHNR and CDR2 FQNEAQ (reference sequence). V was shortened by 5 bases and J by 2 bases, with 19 bases between the two germline ends. CDR3 length: 17 residues. Written as DNA, the CDR3 is TGTGCCAGCAGCCAAGACGACAGGCGGGGGACCTACAATGAGCAGTTCTTC. Its protein is CASSQDDRRGTYNEQFF.

The gene calls are TRBV2 and TRBJ2-7; possibly TRBD2 for D (6 bases). Per the germline V gene, CDR1 is SNHLY and CDR2 is FYNNEI. The CDR3 length is 13 residues. Trimming shortened V by 2 bases and J by 6 bases, and 11 bases separated the two germline ends. CDR3 in DNA: TGTGCCAGCAGTGAAAGGTTGGGGGGCGAGCAGTACGTC. Translating gives CASSERLGGEQYV.

This clonotype was observed at least ten times. The chain carries TRBV20-1 and TRBJ2-1, with 8 bases aligning to TRBD2. The CDR3 is made up of 18 amino acids. The V and J ends lost 4 bases and 0 bases, in that order; junction bases with no gene match: 14. The V gene's germline CDR1 is DFQATT and CDR2 SNEGSKA (reference sequence). For the CDR3, the DNA is TGCAGTGCTACCGGGAGGGCTAGCGGGCCCGGCTCCTACAATGAGCAGTTCTTC. It is translated as CSATGRASGPGSYNEQFF.

The table lists this clonotype with a few counts. The V and J genes are TRBV7-8 and TRBJ2-5; tentatively, D is TRBD1 or TRBD2 (5 bases each). Germline CDR1 is SGHVS and CDR2 is FQNEAQ. V lost 3 bases and J lost 10, with 15 bases in between. The CDR3 has 13 amino acids. Written as DNA, the CDR3 is TGTGCCAGCAGCTTGCCCGGGACGCGGAACCAGTACTTC. Its translation: CASSLPGTRNQYF.

This chain uses TRBV7-2 with TRBJ2-7; 9 bases agree with TRBD1. The junction had 5 bases not matched to a gene; V was cut back by 1 base and J by 4 bases. Per germline, CDR1 SGHTA and CDR2 FQGNSA. The CDR3 is 15 amino acids. DNA for the CDR3: TGTGCCAGCAGCTTAGTGGTACAGGGGGCTTACGAGCAGTACTTC. Translated: CASSLVVQGAYEQYF.

The chain joins TRBV5-1 to TRBJ1-1, with D uncertain. V dropped 2 bases and J dropped 8 bases, with 7 bases sitting between them. The CDR3 is 11 residues long. Germline CDR1 SGHRS, CDR2 YFSETQ. The CDR3 protein is CASSFPGEAFF. DNA for the CDR3: TGCGCCAGCAGCTTCCCGGGAGAAGCTTTCTTT.

This clonotype has at least ten counts. The chain joins TRBV5-1 to TRBJ1-2; D ambiguous. This CDR3 spans 16 amino acids. V dropped 4 bases and J dropped 0 bases, with 16 bases sitting between them. Per the germline V gene, CDR1 is SGHRS and CDR2 is YFSETQ. CDR3: CASSIGLRGANYGYTF. The CDR3 DNA sequence: TGCGCCAGCAGCATTGGTCTTCGGGGAGCTAACTATGGCTACACCTTC.

This clonotype was seen a few times. The rearrangement uses TRBV9 and TRBJ2-3; 7 bases are shared with TRBD2. CDR1 and CDR2 from the germline V gene are SGDLS and YYNGEE. V lost 7 bases, J lost 2 bases, and 10 bases stayed unmatched. The CDR3 sequence is 15 residues long. The CDR3 loop reads CASGGRDYLTDTQYF. CDR3 in DNA: TGTGCCAGCGGCGGCCGGGACTACCTCACAGATACGCAGTATTTT.

This rearrangement joins TRBV9 to TRBJ1-1; tentative D call: TRBD1 (5 bases). The length of the CDR3 is 13 residues. Germline values: CDR1 SGDLS, CDR2 YYNGEE. V lost 0 bases and J lost 5, with 8 bases in between. CDR3 sequence: CASSVGQGTEAFF. In DNA, the CDR3 is TGTGCCAGCAGCGTAGGGCAGGGTACTGAAGCTTTCTTT.